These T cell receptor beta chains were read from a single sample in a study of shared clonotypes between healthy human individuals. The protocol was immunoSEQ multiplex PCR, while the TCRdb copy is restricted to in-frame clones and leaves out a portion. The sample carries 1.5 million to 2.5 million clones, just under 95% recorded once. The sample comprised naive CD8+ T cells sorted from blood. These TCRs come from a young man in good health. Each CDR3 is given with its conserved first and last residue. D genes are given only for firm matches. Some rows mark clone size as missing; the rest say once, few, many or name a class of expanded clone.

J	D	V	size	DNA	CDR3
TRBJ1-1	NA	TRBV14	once	TGTGCCAGCAGCCAGGTCCTGAACACTGAAGCTTTCTTT	CASSQVLNTEAFF
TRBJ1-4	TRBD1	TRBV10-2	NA	TGCGCCAGCAGTGAGGATGGGGAGGGGGCACGCGAAAAACTGTTTTTT	CASSEDGEGAREKLFF
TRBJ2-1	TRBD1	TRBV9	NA	TGTGCCAGCAGCGTAGGGACAGGGCAAACCCTCTCCTACAATGAGCAGTTCTTC	CASSVGTGQTLSYNEQFF
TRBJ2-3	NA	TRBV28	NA	TGTGCCAGCAGTACTACCACAGATACGCAGTATTTT	CASSTTTDTQYF
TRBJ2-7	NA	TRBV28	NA	TGTGCCAGCAGCCCGCAGCCAGAAAGCGAGCAGTACTTC	CASSPQPESEQYF
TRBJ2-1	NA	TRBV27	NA	TGTGCCAGCAGTTGGGGGCACGGCGAGCAGTTCTTC	CASSWGHGEQFF
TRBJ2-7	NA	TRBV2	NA	TGTGCCAGCACCCCTGGAGTTTCCTACGAGCAGTACTTC	CASTPGVSYEQYF
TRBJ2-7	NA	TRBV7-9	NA	TGTGCCAGCAGCCTCCGGGTCTCCTACGAGCAGTACTTC	CASSLRVSYEQYF
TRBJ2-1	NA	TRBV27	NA	TGTGCCAGCACCGGCCGGACATCCTACAATGAGCAGTTCTTC	CASTGRTSYNEQFF
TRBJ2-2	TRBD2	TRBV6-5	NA	TGTGCCAGCAGTTGGGGACTAGGAATGAACACCGGGGAGCTGTTTTTT	CASSWGLGMNTGELFF
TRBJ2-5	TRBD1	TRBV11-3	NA	TGTGCCAGCAGCTTAGGAAACAGGGGAATAGAGACCCAGTACTTC	CASSLGNRGIETQYF
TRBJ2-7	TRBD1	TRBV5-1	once	TGCGCCAGCAGCATAGATTTCGGGACAGGGTTGCCCTACGAGCAGTACTTC	CASSIDFGTGLPYEQYF
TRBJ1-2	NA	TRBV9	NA	TGTGCCAGCAACACAGGGCTTAACTATGGCTACACCTTC	CASNTGLNYGYTF
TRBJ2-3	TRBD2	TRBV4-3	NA	TGCGCCAGCAGCCCACGTGGGCTAGCGGGAGAGGATACGCAGTATTTT	CASSPRGLAGEDTQYF
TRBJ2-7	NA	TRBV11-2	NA	TGTGCCAGCAGCTTTCGGGAGCAGTACTTC	CASSFREQYF
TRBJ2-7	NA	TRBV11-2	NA	TGTGCCAGCAGCTTATCCCGCGGGAACCACTACGAGCAGTACTTC	CASSLSRGNHYEQYF
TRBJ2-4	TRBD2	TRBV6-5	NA	TGTGCCAGCAGTTACTCGATTCCGGGAGGGCCGGACATTCAGTACTTC	CASSYSIPGGPDIQYF
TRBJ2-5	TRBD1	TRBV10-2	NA	TGCGCCAGCAGCCAAACAGGGGGCTTCGGGCGTCAAGAGACCCAGTACTTC	CASSQTGGFGRQETQYF
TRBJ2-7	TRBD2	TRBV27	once	TGTGCCAGCAGTGTCCTGGAACTAGCGGGAGTCGCCTACGAGCAGTACTTC	CASSVLELAGVAYEQYF
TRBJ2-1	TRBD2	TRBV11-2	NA	TGTGCCAGCAGCCTAGGACGGGAGGGCCCTTCCTACAATGAGCAGTTCTTC	CASSLGREGPSYNEQFF
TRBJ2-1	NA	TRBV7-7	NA	TGTGCTAGCAGCCCGGGCCTAATACCCAATGAGCAGTTCTTC	CASSPGLIPNEQFF
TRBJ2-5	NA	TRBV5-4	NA	TGTGCCAGCAGCTTGAAACTGGGTAAAGAGACCCAGTACTTC	CASSLKLGKETQYF
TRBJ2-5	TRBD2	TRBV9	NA	TGTGCCAGCAGCAGACTAGCAGAACAAGAGACCCAGTACTTC	CASSRLAEQETQYF
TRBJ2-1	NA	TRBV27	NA	TGTGCCAGCAGTCCGGTGGGGGCTTACAATGAGCAGTTCTTC	CASSPVGAYNEQFF
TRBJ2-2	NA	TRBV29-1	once	TGCAGCGTTTTAGGGGTCGGGGAGCTGTTTTTT	CSVLGVGELFF
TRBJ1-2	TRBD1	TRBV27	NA	TGTGCCAGCAGTTCCCGGACAGGGGATGGCTACACCTTC	CASSSRTGDGYTF
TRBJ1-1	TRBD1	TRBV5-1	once	TGCGCCAGCAGCCCAGGGGACAGACCAGATCCTTTTGAAGCTTTCTTT	CASSPGDRPDPFEAFF
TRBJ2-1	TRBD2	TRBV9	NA	TGTGCCAGCAGCGAAGCCGGGACTAGCGGGATATCCAATGAGCAGTTCTTC	CASSEAGTSGISNEQFF
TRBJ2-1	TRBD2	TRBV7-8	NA	TGTGCCAGCAGCCAGGGACTAGCGGGAGGGCCGGGGAATGAGCAGTTCTTC	CASSQGLAGGPGNEQFF
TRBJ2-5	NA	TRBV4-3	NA	TGCGCCAGCAGCCAAGATTCGAGAGAGACCCAGTACTTC	CASSQDSRETQYF
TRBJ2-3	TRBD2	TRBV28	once	TGTGCCAGCAGCCTTCTAGCGGGGGGCGCAGATACGCAGTATTTT	CASSLLAGGADTQYF
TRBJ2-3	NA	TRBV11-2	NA	TGTGCCAGCAGCCCCTTTGCTCGTCCGGATACGCAGTATTTT	CASSPFARPDTQYF